The 30 T cell receptor beta chains below all came from one sample that was sequenced in a study of blood T cell repertoires in COVID-19. Sequencing used immunoSEQ multiplex PCR; TCRdb keeps in-frame clones, though not all of them. The profile shows about 170,000 clones, around 83% of them singletons. Sequencing was done on a sample of peripheral blood. All receptors derive from a middle-aged man with active or convalescent COVID-19.

This chain joins TRBV5-1 and TRBJ2-5, with D possibly being TRBD1 (6 bases). V was clipped by 5 bases and J by 2 bases, with 16 bases between them. Germline CDR1 is SGHRS and CDR2 is YFSETQ. This CDR3 comprises 15 residues. CDR3 residues: CASSNLGGAQETQYF. The CDR3 DNA reads TGCGCCAGCAGTAATCTAGGGGGTGCACAAGAGACCCAGTACTTC.

The chain uses TRBV5-1 and TRBJ1-2; 8 bases match TRBD1. CDR3 size: 14 residues. V lost 3 bases to trimming and J lost 7 bases; unmatched junction nucleotides: 8. Germline CDR1 is SGHRS and CDR2 is YFSETQ. The chain's CDR3 is CASSSPGQGLGYTF. CDR3 DNA: TGCGCCAGCAGCTCGCCCGGACAGGGCCTTGGCTACACCTTC.

This sequence joins TRBV19 and TRBJ1-5; 7 positions match TRBD1. CDR3 length: 14 amino acids. Germline V lookup: CDR1 LNHDA, CDR2 SQIVND (reference sequence). The V gene end was trimmed by 6 bases and the J gene end by 5 bases; junction bases not matched to a gene: 7. The CDR3, as DNA: TGTGCCAGTAGGCGGGACAGCGGCGATCAGCCCCAGCATTTT. Translated: CASRRDSGDQPQHF.

The V and J genes are TRBV3-1 (or the pseudogene TRBV3-2) and TRBJ2-1; D is unresolved. Trimming left V 0 bases short and J 6 bases short, with 12 bases between. The CDR3 sequence is 15 residues long. CDR1 is LGHDT and CDR2 is YNNKEL in the germline V gene (reference sequence). CDR3 nucleotides: TGTGCCAGCAGCCAAGAATTCCCCCCAGGCAATGAGCAGTTCTTC. This translates into CASSQEFPPGNEQFF.

The V call is TRBV29-1, the J call TRBJ2-5; D is perhaps TRBD2 (5 bases). Germline V gene lookup returns CDR1 SQVTM and CDR2 ANQGSEA. The CDR3 contains 12 residues. V lost 6 bases to trimming and J lost 4 bases, with 12 bases between them. Here the CDR3 reads CSVYGESETQYF. For the CDR3, the DNA is TGCAGCGTCTACGGGGAGTCAGAGACCCAGTACTTC.

This clone was counted a single time. CDR3 nucleotide sequence: TGTGCCAGCAGTGATTCGGGACAGCATTCACCCCTCCACTTT. Its protein product is CASSDSGQHSPLHF. J is TRBJ1-6 and V is TRBV2; 7 nucleotides align to TRBD1. This CDR3 is built from 14 residues. Unmatched junction bases numbered 4, after V lost 3 bases and J lost 8 bases. Looked up from germline, CDR1 is SNHLY and CDR2 is FYNNEI.

The chain uses TRBV4-1 and TRBJ1-1; 7 positions agree with TRBD1. Germline values: CDR1 MGHRA, CDR2 YSYEKL. The CDR3 consists of 18 residues. J lost 7 bases, V lost 1 base, and 18 bases had no gene match. As DNA, the CDR3 is TGCGCCAGCAGCCAAGTCTCGACAGGGTCAGGAACACGGAGTGAAGCTTTCTTT. Amino acids: CASSQVSTGSGTRSEAFF.

The chain couples TRBV19 to TRBJ2-1, with D maybe TRBD2 (6 bases). CDR1 and CDR2 from the germline V gene are LNHDA and SQIVND (reference sequence). The CDR3 consists of 14 residues. Trimming pared 1 base from V and 7 bases from J, leaving 11 bases between. Here the CDR3 DNA reads TGTGCCAGTAGTATAGGGCTAGCGAGGAATGAGCAGTTCTTC. Amino acids: CASSIGLARNEQFF.

This chain joins TRBV2 and TRBJ2-5; 9 bases align to TRBD2. The CDR3 has 16 residues. With 5 bases clipped from V and 0 bases from J, the junction kept 7 bases outside the gene matches. Germline V gene sequence: CDR1 SNHLY, CDR2 FYNNEI. CDR3: CASSHRSGGYQETQYF. DNA of the CDR3: TGTGCCAGCAGTCATCGGAGCGGGGGGTACCAAGAGACCCAGTACTTC.

V usage is TRBV19 and J usage is TRBJ1-1; TRBD1 is a possible D gene (6 bases). The germline V gene has CDR1 LNHDA and CDR2 SQIVND (reference sequence). The CDR3 spans 14 residues. The V end was cut by 7 bases, the J end by 1 base, with 13 bases between. The CDR3 nucleotides read TGTGCCAGTACCAGGACAGTTACGAACACTGAAGCTTTCTTT. Protein: CASTRTVTNTEAFF.

This clone was detected a few times. The chain has TRBV19 and TRBJ2-1; 8 bases align to TRBD2. Germline loops: CDR1 LNHDA, CDR2 SQIVND (reference sequence). The CDR3 spans 16 residues. The ends lost 5 bases at V and 0 bases at J; junction bases unmatched: 6. The CDR3 DNA follows: TGTGCCAGTAGTCTCGTAGCGGGGAGCTCCTACAATGAGCAGTTCTTC. Protein: CASSLVAGSSYNEQFF.

The chain joins TRBV12-5 to TRBJ2-2; D is unresolved. V was trimmed by 3 bases and J by 6 bases, leaving 5 bases between them. The germline gives CDR1 LGHNT, CDR2 FRNRAP. The CDR3 has 12 amino acids. The CDR3 nucleotides are TGTGCTAGTGGTTTAAGCCCCGGGGAGCTGTTTTTT. Protein: CASGLSPGELFF.

The chain recombines TRBV7-9 with TRBJ2-7; a weak D match, TRBD2 (6 bases). In germline, CDR1 is SEHNR, CDR2 FQNEAQ (reference sequence). Between the trimmed V and J ends, which lost 6 bases and 0 bases, there was a span of 12 bases. The CDR3 loop spans 14 amino acids. The CDR3 loop is CASRPPGDSYEQYF. Written as DNA, the CDR3 is TGTGCCAGCAGACCGCCGGGAGACTCCTACGAGCAGTACTTC.

This rearrangement joins TRBV21-1 to TRBJ2-1; TRBD1 reflects the table's D call only, with no check against the DNA. TRBV21-1 is listed as a pseudogene. The CDR3 contains 14 residues. DNA of the CDR3: TGTGCCAGCAGTCCGGGACAGCGCTGGCCTGAGCAGTTCTTC. Encoded protein: CASSPGQRWPEQFF.

In this sample, this clone turned up once. The J gene is TRBJ2-7, the V gene TRBV5-6, with a tentative D call TRBD2 (5 bases). V lost 4 bases, J lost 7 bases, and 9 bases lay in between. This CDR3 is built from 11 residues. In germline, CDR1 is SGHDT, CDR2 YYEEEE. The CDR3 nucleotides are TGTGCCAGCAGCATAGAGGGAGAGCAGTACTTC. As protein: CASSIEGEQYF.

The CDR3 DNA reads TGTGCCAGTAGTACCGCGACAGGGGTAAATGAAAAACTGTTTTTT. This sequence encodes CASSTATGVNEKLFF. The V gene is TRBV19, the J gene TRBJ1-4; 8 bases line up with TRBD1. Trimming at V came to 4 bases and at J to 5 bases, leaving 6 bases not matched to a gene. Germline-derived CDR1 and CDR2 are LNHDA and SQIVND (reference sequence). The CDR3 extends over 15 amino acids.

The DNA of the CDR3 is TGTGCCACCAGCAGAGTCAAGGGGTCTCGTGAAAAACTGTTTTTT. Residues: CATSRVKGSREKLFF. This sequence joins TRBV15 and TRBJ1-4; TRBD1 might be the D (5 bases). CDR1 LNHNV and CDR2 YYDKDF come from the germline V gene (reference sequence). The CDR3 consists of 15 residues. Trimming pared 1 base from V and 7 bases from J, leaving 13 bases between.

The rearrangement links TRBV7-9 to TRBJ1-2; weak D call: TRBD1 (5 bases). CDR1 SEHNR and CDR2 FQNEAQ come from the germline V gene (reference sequence). V lost 3 bases, J lost 2 bases, and 7 bases lay in between. The CDR3 is 13 amino acids. CDR3 nucleotide sequence: TGTGCCAGCAGCTTGGGGGGGAACTATGGCTACACCTTC. This codes for CASSLGGNYGYTF.

The rearrangement joins TRBV11-3 to TRBJ1-2; D possibly corresponds to TRBD1 (5 bases). The V gene's germline CDR1 is SGHNT and CDR2 YENEEA. V lost 5 bases and J lost 7, with 14 bases in between. The CDR3 spans 13 residues. The CDR3 reads CASSPVVGRGYTF. The CDR3 nucleotides are TGTGCCAGCAGCCCGGTGGTGGGGCGTGGCTACACCTTC. The full variable domain, rest sourced from reference TRBV11-3 and TRBJ1-2, is EAGVVQSPRYKIIEKKQPVAFWCNPISGHNTLYWYLQNLGQGPELLIRYENEEAVDDSQLPKDRFSAERLKGVDSTLKIQPAELGDSAVYLCASSPVVGRGYTFGSGTRLTVV.

The rearrangement uses TRBV25-1 and TRBJ1-5, with D unresolved. Trimming removed 8 bases from V and 7 bases from J, with 12 bases in between. Germline assignment: CDR1 MGHDK and CDR2 SYGVNS. The CDR3 has 12 residues. Here the CDR3 reads CASHPPRQPQHF. CDR3 nucleotides: TGTGCCAGCCATCCTCCCAGGCAGCCCCAGCATTTT.

The V gene is TRBV6-5, the J gene TRBJ2-1, with TRBD2 matching over 12 bases. Germline assignment: CDR1 MNHEY and CDR2 SVGAGI. The CDR3 is 16 residues long. V lost 4 bases, J lost 7 bases, and 8 bases stayed unmatched. CDR3 loop: CASSSGTSGWLNEQFF. DNA for the CDR3: TGTGCCAGCAGTTCCGGGACTAGCGGGTGGTTAAATGAGCAGTTCTTC.

The rearrangement joins TRBV4-1 to TRBJ2-5; D possibly corresponds to TRBD2 (6 bases). CDR1 is MGHRA, CDR2 YSYEKL, per germline. There are 15 residues in the CDR3. The ends were cut back, 0 bases at V and 5 bases at J, with 13 bases in the middle. DNA for the CDR3: TGCGCCAGCAGCCAAGATCACGGGAGTTGGGAGACCCAGTACTTC. Its protein product is CASSQDHGSWETQYF.

The rearrangement joins TRBV19 to TRBJ2-7; D is possibly TRBD1 (6 bases). With 3 bases removed from V and 2 bases from J, the gap between germline ends came to 11 bases. CDR1 and CDR2 from the germline V gene are LNHDA and SQIVND (reference sequence). The CDR3 totals 14 residues. The CDR3 DNA reads TGTGCCAGTAGTATTGGGGGCGCCGCCTACGAGCAGTACTTC. Protein: CASSIGGAAYEQYF. The entire variable domain, with the rest obtained from reference TRBV19 and TRBJ2-7, is as follows: DGGITQSPKYLFRKEGQNVTLSCEQNLNHDAMYWYRQDPGQGLRLIYYSQIVNDFQKGDIAEGYSVSREKKESFPLTVTSAQKNPTAFYLCASSIGGAAYEQYFGPGTRLTVT.

This chain's CDR3 is CASSHHTAGYTGELFF. In nucleotides, the CDR3 is TGTGCCAGCAGCCACCACACAGCGGGCTACACCGGGGAGCTGTTTTTT. The V call is TRBV14, the J call TRBJ2-2; D is perhaps TRBD2 (6 bases). V gave up 3 bases and J gave up 3 bases, with 14 bases separating them. The length of the CDR3 is 16 residues. Looked up from germline, CDR1 is SGHDN and CDR2 is FVKESK.

This sequence joins TRBV30 and TRBJ1-4, with D maybe TRBD1 (6 bases). There are 13 residues in the CDR3. Germline V gene lookup returns CDR1 GTSNPN and CDR2 SVGIG (reference sequence). Trimming shortened V by 2 bases and J by 7 bases, and 11 bases separated the two germline ends. Here the CDR3 reads CAWSTGTFEKLFF. For the CDR3, the DNA is TGTGCCTGGAGTACCGGGACATTTGAAAAACTGTTTTTT.

The V gene is TRBV20-1, the J gene TRBJ1-4; the D is unclear. Trimming pared 6 bases from V and 0 bases from J, leaving 8 bases between. The CDR3 consists of 13 residues. Germline CDR1 is DFQATT and CDR2 is SNEGSKA (reference sequence). The CDR3 sequence is CSASQSTNEKLFF. Here the CDR3 DNA reads TGCAGTGCAAGTCAGTCAACTAATGAAAAACTGTTTTTT.

The chain recombines TRBV11-3 with TRBJ1-1; D might be TRBD1 (6 bases). Trimming took off 6 bases at V and 5 bases at J, with 10 bases between the two ends. Germline V gene data show CDR1 as SGHNT and CDR2 as YENEEA. The length of the CDR3 is 12 residues. The CDR3 loop is CASSSGVTEAFF. CDR3 nucleotide sequence: TGTGCCAGCAGTTCAGGGGTTACTGAAGCTTTCTTT.

The rearrangement uses TRBV7-2 and TRBJ2-1; a possible D gene is TRBD1 (5 bases). CDR3 length: 15 residues. The germline V and J ends were trimmed by 0 bases and 3 bases, with 9 bases remaining between them. CDR1 is SGHTA, CDR2 FQGNSA, per germline. The CDR3 is CASSLASDSYNEQFF. CDR3 DNA sequence: TGTGCCAGCAGCTTAGCGTCTGACAGCTACAATGAGCAGTTCTTC.

A word on this clone: Other DNA variants within this sample encode the same CDR3. The V gene is TRBV19, the J gene TRBJ1-2, with 7 bases that match TRBD1. Germline V gene sequence: CDR1 LNHDA, CDR2 SQIVND (reference sequence). V shed 7 bases, J shed 4 bases, and the junction held 0 bases outside the gene matches. This CDR3 is 11 amino acids long. The CDR3 protein is CASTGGYGYTF. DNA for the CDR3: TGTGCCAGTACAGGGGGCTATGGCTACACCTTC. Filled out from reference TRBV19 and TRBJ1-2, the complete variable domain reads DGGITQSPKYLFRKEGQNVTLSCEQNLNHDAMYWYRQDPGQGLRLIYYSQIVNDFQKGDIAEGYSVSREKKESFPLTVTSAQKNPTAFYLCASTGGYGYTFGSGTRLTVV.

The chain recombines TRBV5-1 with TRBJ2-3; D is uncertain. The CDR3 sequence is 16 residues long. In germline, CDR1 is SGHRS, CDR2 YFSETQ. With 2 bases removed from V and 0 bases from J, the gap between germline ends came to 13 bases. CDR3 in amino acids: CASSFLGSSSTDTQYF. CDR3 coding DNA: TGCGCCAGCAGCTTTTTGGGCTCCAGTAGCACAGATACGCAGTATTTT.